This T cell receptor beta chain was recorded in a study of untreated major depressive disorder. From germline, CDR1 is MNHNY and CDR2 SVGAGI (reference sequence). The CDR3 contains 13 residues. Trimming shortened V by 10 bases and J by 0 bases, and 12 bases separated the two germline ends. Study-level points and caveats: TRBV05-01 (Vbeta 5.1) usage was higher in CD4+ T cells of depressed patients than controls. The sequencing tests were limited to three preselected Vbeta families. Private clones made up every subject's top five TRBV05-01 clones.

Controls scored 5 or less on a depressive symptom inventory and never had mood disorders. About this clone itself: Its target is not known.

The method was immunoSEQ multiplex PCR; TCRdb's version includes in-frame clones alone and lacks a portion of them. The sample lists 20,000 to 25,000 clones; 70% to 90% were seen once. V and J are TRBV6-6 and TRBJ2-5; D is unresolved. Input material: CD4+ T cells from PBMCs. This TCR was recovered from a young woman in good health. CDR3 protein: CATLKGHQETQYF. The CDR3 DNA sequence: TGTGCCACTCTGAAGGGCCACCAAGAGACCCAGTACTTC.